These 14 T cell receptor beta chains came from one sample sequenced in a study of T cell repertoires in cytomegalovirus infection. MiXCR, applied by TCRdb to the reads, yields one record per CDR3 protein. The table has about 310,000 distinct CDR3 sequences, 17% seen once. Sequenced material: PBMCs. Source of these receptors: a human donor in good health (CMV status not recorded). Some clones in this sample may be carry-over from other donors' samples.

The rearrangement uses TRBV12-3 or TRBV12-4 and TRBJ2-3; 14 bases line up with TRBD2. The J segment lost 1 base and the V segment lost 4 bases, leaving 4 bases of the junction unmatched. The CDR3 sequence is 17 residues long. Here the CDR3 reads CASSWTSGGSGTDTQYF. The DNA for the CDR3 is TGTGCCAGCAGTTGGACTAGCGGGGGGTCTGGCACAGATACGCAGTATTTT.

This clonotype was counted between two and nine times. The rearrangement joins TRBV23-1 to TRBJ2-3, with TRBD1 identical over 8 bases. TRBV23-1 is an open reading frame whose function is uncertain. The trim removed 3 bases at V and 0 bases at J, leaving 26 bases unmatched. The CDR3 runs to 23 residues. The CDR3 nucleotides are TGCGCCAGCAGTCAGCTCCCCCCGTGGTACCGGGACAGGACACCATTTAGCACAGATACGCAGTATTTT. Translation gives CASSQLPPWYRDRTPFSTDTQYF.

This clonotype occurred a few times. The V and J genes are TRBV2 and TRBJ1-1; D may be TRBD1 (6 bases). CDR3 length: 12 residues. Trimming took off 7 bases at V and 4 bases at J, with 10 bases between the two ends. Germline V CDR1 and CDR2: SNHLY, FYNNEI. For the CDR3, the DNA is TGTGCCAGCAAGGGGGACCCCACTGAAGCTTTCTTT. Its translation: CASKGDPTEAFF.

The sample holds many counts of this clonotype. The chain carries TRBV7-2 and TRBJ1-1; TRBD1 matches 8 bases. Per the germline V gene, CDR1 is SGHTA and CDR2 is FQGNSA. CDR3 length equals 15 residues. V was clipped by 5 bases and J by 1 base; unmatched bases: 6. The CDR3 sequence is CASSRQGTTNTEAFF. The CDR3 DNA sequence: TGTGCCAGCAGCCGACAGGGGACAACGAACACTGAAGCTTTCTTT.

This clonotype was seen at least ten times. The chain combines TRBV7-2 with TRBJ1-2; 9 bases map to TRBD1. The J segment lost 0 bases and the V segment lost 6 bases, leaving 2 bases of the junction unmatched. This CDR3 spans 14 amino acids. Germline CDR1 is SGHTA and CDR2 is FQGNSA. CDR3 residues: CASRQGATNYGYTF. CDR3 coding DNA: TGTGCCAGCAGACAGGGGGCGACTAACTATGGCTACACCTTC.

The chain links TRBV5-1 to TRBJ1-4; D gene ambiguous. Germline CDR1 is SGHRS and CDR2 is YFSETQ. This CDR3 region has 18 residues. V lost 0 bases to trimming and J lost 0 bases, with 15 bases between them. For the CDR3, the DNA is TGCGCCAGCAGCTTGGCCCCCCAAGTGCCGGCAACTAATGAAAAACTGTTTTTT. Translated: CASSLAPQVPATNEKLFF.

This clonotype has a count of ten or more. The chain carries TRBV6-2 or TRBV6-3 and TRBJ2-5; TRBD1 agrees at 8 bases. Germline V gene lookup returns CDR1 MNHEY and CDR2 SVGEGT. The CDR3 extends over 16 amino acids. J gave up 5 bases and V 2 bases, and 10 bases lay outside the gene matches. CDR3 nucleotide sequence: TGTGCCAGCAGTTACCGTCCAGGGGGCTCTTGGGAGACCCAGTACTTC. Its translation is CASSYRPGGSWETQYF.

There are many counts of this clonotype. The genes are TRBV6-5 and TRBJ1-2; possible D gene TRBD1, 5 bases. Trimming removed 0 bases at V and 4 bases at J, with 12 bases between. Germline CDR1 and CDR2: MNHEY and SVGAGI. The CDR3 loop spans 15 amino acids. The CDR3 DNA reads TGTGCCAGCAGTTACTCCAGCCGGGACTTCTATGGCTACACCTTC. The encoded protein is CASSYSSRDFYGYTF.

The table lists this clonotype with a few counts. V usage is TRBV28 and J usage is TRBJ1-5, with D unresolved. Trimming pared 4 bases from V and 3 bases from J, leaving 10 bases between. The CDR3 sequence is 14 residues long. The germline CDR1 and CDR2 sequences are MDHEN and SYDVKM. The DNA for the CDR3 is TGTGCCAGCAGTTCTCCGGGAGACAATCAGCCCCAGCATTTT. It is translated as CASSSPGDNQPQHF.

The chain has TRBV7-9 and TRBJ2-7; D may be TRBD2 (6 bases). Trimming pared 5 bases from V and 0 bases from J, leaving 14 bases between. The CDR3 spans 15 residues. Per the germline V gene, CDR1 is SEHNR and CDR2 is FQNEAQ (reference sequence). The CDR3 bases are TGTGCCAGCAGCGCGGGGACGGGGAGCTCCTACGAGCAGTACTTC. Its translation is CASSAGTGSSYEQYF.

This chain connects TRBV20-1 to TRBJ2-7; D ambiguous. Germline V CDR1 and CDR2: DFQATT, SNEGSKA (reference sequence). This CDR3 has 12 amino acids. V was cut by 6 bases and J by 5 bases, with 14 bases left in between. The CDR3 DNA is TGCAGTGCAGTGGAACAGTACAACGAGCAGTACTTC. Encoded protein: CSAVEQYNEQYF.

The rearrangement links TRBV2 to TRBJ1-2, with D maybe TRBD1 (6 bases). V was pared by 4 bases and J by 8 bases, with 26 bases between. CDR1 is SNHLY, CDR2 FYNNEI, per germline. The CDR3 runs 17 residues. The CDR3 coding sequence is TGTGCCAGCAGTGCCAGTGAACCCAGACGGGGGCGCGGCGGCTACACCTTC. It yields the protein CASSASEPRRGRGGYTF.

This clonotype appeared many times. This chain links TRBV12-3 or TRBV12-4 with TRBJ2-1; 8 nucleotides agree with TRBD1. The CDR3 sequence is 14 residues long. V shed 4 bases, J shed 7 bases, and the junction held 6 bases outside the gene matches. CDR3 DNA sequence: TGTGCCAGCAGTTCTGACACAGGGGGGAATGAGCAGTTCTTC. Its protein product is CASSSDTGGNEQFF.

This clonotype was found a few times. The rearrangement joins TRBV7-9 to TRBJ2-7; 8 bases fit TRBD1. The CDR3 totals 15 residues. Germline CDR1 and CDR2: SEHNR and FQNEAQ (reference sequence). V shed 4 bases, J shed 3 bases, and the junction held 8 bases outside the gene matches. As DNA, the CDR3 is TGTGCCAGCAGCTCAGGACAGGGTCAGTACTACGAGCAGTACTTC. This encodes CASSSGQGQYYEQYF.